The sequence of this T cell receptor (beta chain) was determined in a study of T-cell reconstitution after alpha-beta-depleted transplantation in children. Whole-study findings and limits: Some patients showed high day-60 TCRbeta diversity, which derived from surviving recipient T cells and thymic progenitors.

Unique molecular identifiers featured in how the TCRbeta library was prepared. TCRdb independently ran MiXCR on the PCR reads; one entry per CDR3 protein. The table includes hundreds of thousands of distinct CDR3 sequences, approximately 12% detected once. This clonotype was observed once. Its cognate antigen is unknown. CDR1 and CDR2 from the germline V gene are GTSNPN and SVGIG (reference sequence). The V gene lost 3 bases and the J gene lost 0 bases, with 14 bases spanning the gap. The CDR3 consists of 16 residues. This TCR came from a male patient aged 10-17 years who had a stem cell transplant for acute myeloid leukemia, so the T cells may come from the graft donor. The sequenced sample was PBMCs, mostly from graft donor cells, obtained 360 days after TCRalphabeta/CD19-depleted stem cell transplant. V gene TRBV30 combines with J gene TRBJ1-4; D is ambiguous. CDR3 in amino acids: CAWRRTGIATNEKLFF. CDR3 DNA sequence: TGTGCCTGGAGGCGGACGGGAATTGCAACTAATGAAAAACTGTTTTTT.